The present T cell receptor (beta chain) was sequenced within a study of blood T cell repertoires in COVID-19. Whole-study context: Whether acute or convalescent, the COVID-19 samples came from the United States, Italy and Spain. In each case, the material was cDNA or gDNA derived from T cells, B-cell-depleted T cells, or PBMCs.

As handled by the study authors: Researchers report that nucleated cell counts were estimated from reference gene primer amplification. Assay used: immunoSEQ multiplex PCR; TCRdb lists only in-frame clones, some missing. The DNA gave D and trimming, while V, J and clone size come from that table. There are 300,000 to 450,000 clones in the sample; 89% occur only once, and 3% lies in the top ten. Patients in Seattle were enrolled during active infection, then followed longitudinally. The CDR3 is made up of 12 amino acids. Trimming pared 5 bases from V and 6 bases from J, leaving 10 bases between. CDR1 SNHLY and CDR2 FYNNEI come from the germline V gene.

The clonotype comes from a young woman with COVID-19, enrolled during active disease. Input material: peripheral blood. This sequence joins TRBV2 and TRBJ1-1; the D is unclear. DNA of the CDR3: TGTGCCAGCAGTTTGACTTCGGCTGAAGCTTTCTTT. This gives the protein CASSLTSAEAFF.